The rows below give T cell receptor beta chains drawn from one sample of a study of T-cell reconstitution after alpha-beta-depleted transplantation in children. TCRdb analysed the PCR reads with MiXCR anew, one entry per CDR3 protein. The sample lists almost 500,000 distinct CDR3 sequences; approximately 10% were seen once. Sequences were derived from PBMCs, sampled before TCRalphabeta/CD19-depleted stem cell transplant. The receptors were gathered from a child between 2 and 9 years old with inherited bone marrow failure, due to receive a stem cell transplant. Both conserved end residues are part of each CDR3. The D gene is left open where the match is weak. Only some rows state a clone size, as once, few, many or a class for expanded clones.

>16|TRBJ2-7|TRBV20-1|many|TRBD2
TGCAGTGCTCAGGGACTAGCGGGAGGGCCGGGTGCTCGGCAGTACTTC
CSAQGLAGGPGARQYF
>13|TRBJ2-5|TRBV28|.|.
TGTGCCAGCAGTTTATTCGGGCAAGAGACCCAGTACTTC
CASSLFGQETQYF
>16|TRBJ2-2|TRBV7-7|many|TRBD2
TGTGCCAGCAGCGTTGGGACTAGCGAGCAAACCGGGGAGCTGTTTTTT
CASSVGTSEQTGELFF
>14|TRBJ2-7|TRBV5-1|.|.
TGCGCCAGCAGCTTGTTCTCAAGGGGGGGCGAGCAGTACTTC
CASSLFSRGGEQYF
>16|TRBJ1-4|TRBV7-9|.|.
TGTGCCAGCAGCCAGACCCCGGGCGCAACTAATGAAAAACTGTTTTTT
CASSQTPGATNEKLFF
>12|TRBJ2-7|TRBV20-1|many|.
TGCAGTGCTTGGACGGGTTCCTACGAGCAGTACTTC
CSAWTGSYEQYF
>16|TRBJ2-1|TRBV4-3|many|TRBD2
TGTGCCAGCAGTCCTCTAGCGGGAGGCTCCTACAATGAGCAGTTCTTC
CASSPLAGGSYNEQFF
>10|TRBJ2-1|TRBV2|many|.
TGTGCCAGCAGTGTCCGAGAGCAGTTCTTC
CASSVREQFF
>11|TRBJ2-1|TRBV7-2|.|.
TGTGCCAGCAGCCGATTGAATGAGCAGTTCTTC
CASSRLNEQFF
>14|TRBJ2-2|TRBV29-1|many|TRBD1
TGCAGCGTCGGACAGGGGACGAACACCGGGGAGCTGTTTTTT
CSVGQGTNTGELFF
>15|TRBJ2-2|TRBV6-2/TRBV6-3|many|TRBD2
TGTGCCAGCAGTTACCGCCCTAGCGGGGCCGGGGAGCTGTTTTTT
CASSYRPSGAGELFF
>16|TRBJ2-1|TRBV29-1|few|.
TGCAGCGTTGAACCCGACAGGGAGGGCTCCTACAATGAGCAGTTCTTC
CSVEPDREGSYNEQFF
>14|TRBJ2-7|TRBV12-3/TRBV12-4|many|TRBD2
TGTGCCAGCAGGGGGGCTAGCGGGAGTTACGAGCAGTACTTC
CASRGASGSYEQYF
>12|TRBJ1-2|TRBV27|many|.
TGTGCCAGCAGTTTATCCGGGTATGGCTACACCTTC
CASSLSGYGYTF
>15|TRBJ2-4|TRBV12-3/TRBV12-4|many|.
TGTGCCAGCAGTTTCGGCAGTGTAGCCAAAAACATTCAGTACTTC
CASSFGSVAKNIQYF
>16|TRBJ1-2|TRBV7-2|.|TRBD1
TGTGCCAGCAGCGAAGCCGGGACAGGGCGATTGGATGGCTACACCTTC
CASSEAGTGRLDGYTF